This T cell receptor beta chain was retrieved from a study of response to subunit inactivated influenza vaccine (dated by TCRdb to 2016 to 2019). For context, the study as a whole: To follow how T cells responded to a trivalent subunit inactivated influenza vaccine, the researchers relied on deep quantitative profiling of the T cell receptor repertoire. The investigation overall reported the following: According to the authors, only a limited number of new T cells may be recruited by each seasonal influenza vaccination.

The germline V gene (reference sequence) gives CDR1 as LGHDT and CDR2 as YNNKEL. Trimming accounts for 4 bases at V and 0 bases at J, while the number of junction bases matched to no gene is 6. Spanning cysteine to phenylalanine, the CDR3 consists of 18 amino acids. The sequence is cut down to CDR3 DNA, 54 bases in frame from base 1. The library was made by RT-PCR. For sequencing, an Illumina HiSeq 2500 was employed. The raw public data were reprocessed by TCRdb itself: fastp quality trimming at Q25, MiXCR clonotype calling, in-frame beta chains only. Rows are unified per CDR3 protein, each entry keeping the most common DNA and genes. For this sample there are more than 600,000 distinct CDR3 sequences; roughly 20% appear just once. Around 9.9% of the sample lies in the top ten. On this clonotype: Its recognized antigen is unknown. Qualities for individual bases were not recorded, and no much larger clone is one base off.

The receptor was derived from a man in his fifties who received an inactivated influenza vaccine. Donor details come from another sample of the same person, matched by shared clones. The chain couples TRBV3-1 to TRBJ2-2, and 12 bases in between align with TRBD2. This specimen was PBMCs from blood, taken roughly 5 days after vaccination. For the CDR3, the sequence is CASSRKLAGGTNTGELFF. Read as DNA, the sequence is TGTGCCAGCAGCCGGAAACTAGCGGGAGGAACGAACACCGGGGAGCTGTTTTTT.